This T cell receptor (beta chain) stems from a study of T cell responses to AZD1222 COVID-19 vaccine. Findings and limits, study-wide: Spike-specific TCR depth and breadth grew after two AZD1222 doses.

Notes on this clone: The antigen remains undetermined.

Profiled with immunoSEQ multiplex PCR; TCRdb holds only in-frame clones, not every one. Of 110,000 to 150,000 clones listed, approximately 94% are singletons. Germline V gene lookup returns CDR1 SGHDN and CDR2 FVKESK. V was trimmed by 4 bases and J by 9 bases, leaving 21 bases between them. This CDR3 has 15 amino acids. The V gene is TRBV14, the J gene TRBJ1-2; D is perhaps TRBD1 (5 bases). The source was peripheral blood, collected on day 0 of AZD1222 vaccination. This receptor was taken from an adult in good health. CDR3 in amino acids: CASSPLTSLGASYTF. The CDR3 DNA sequence: TGTGCCAGCAGCCCTCTCACAAGCCTAGGGGCTAGCTACACCTTC.